Listed below are T cell receptor beta chains from one sample, sequenced in a study of cytomegalovirus exposure and HLA in healthy donors. Only in-frame clones appear in the TCRdb table, and some are missing; sequencing was by immunoSEQ multiplex PCR. The sample shows roughly 120,000 clones, over 75% of them seen only once. The sample taken for sequencing was PBMCs. All receptors derive from a man between 40 and 49 years old in good health and CMV-seronegative. The CDR3 runs from the conserved cysteine through the conserved F or W. A D gene is named only where the DNA matches it firmly. Size is omitted from some rows. Given values are once, few, many or a class for expanded clones.

TRBD1,TRBJ1-2,TRBV6-5,once,CASSYGDRAAYGYTF,TGTGCCAGCAGTTACGGGGACAGGGCGGCCTATGGCTACACCTTC
.,TRBJ1-5,TRBV6-6,.,CASRIRESSNQPQHF,TGTGCCAGCAGGATTAGGGAGTCGAGCAATCAGCCCCAGCATTTT
TRBD2,TRBJ2-2,TRBV30,.,CACHTGTRGTGELFF,TGTGCCTGCCACACCGGGACTAGGGGGACCGGGGAGCTGTTTTTT
.,TRBJ2-7,TRBV7-9,.,CASSLATFSSYEQYF,TGTGCCAGCAGCTTAGCTACCTTCAGCTCCTACGAGCAGTACTTC
.,TRBJ2-3,TRBV5-4,.,CASSLDGVSTDTQYF,TGTGCCAGCAGCTTGGACGGAGTTAGCACAGATACGCAGTATTTT
.,TRBJ1-1,TRBV28,once,CASSLSHTEAFF,TGTGCCAGCAGTCTGAGTCACACTGAAGCTTTCTTT
.,TRBJ2-7,TRBV6-6,few,CASSPGLVGEQYF,TGTGCCAGCAGCCCGGGACTTGTCGGCGAGCAGTACTTC
TRBD1,TRBJ2-7,TRBV30,.,CAWSIGQGREQYF,TGTGCCTGGAGCATCGGACAGGGCCGCGAGCAGTACTTC
.,TRBJ1-3,TRBV14,few,CASSQDVPRITGNTIYF,TGTGCCAGCAGCCAAGATGTACCCAGGATCACTGGAAACACCATATATTTT
TRBD2,TRBJ2-3,TRBV2,.,CASSEPSGGSGKKVSTQYF,TGTGCCAGCAGTGAACCTAGCGGGGGGTCCGGGAAAAAGGTGAGTACGCAGTATTTT
TRBD1,TRBJ1-2,TRBV27,.,CASSPWTGLSGYTF,TGTGCCAGCAGTCCCTGGACAGGGTTGAGTGGCTACACCTTC
.,TRBJ2-7,TRBV5-4,.,CASSPGGGFDYEQYF,TGTGCCAGCAGTCCTGGGGGGGGCTTCGACTACGAGCAGTACTTC
.,TRBJ2-5,TRBV5-4,.,CASTQGVIFGAPETQYF,TGTGCCAGCACCCAGGGTGTGATATTTGGGGCGCCAGAGACCCAGTACTTC
.,TRBJ2-3,TRBV15,.,CATSRGRVGGGINTQYF,TGTGCCACCAGCAGGGGGCGCGTTGGGGGGGGCATCAATACGCAGTATTTT
.,TRBJ2-3,TRBV9,few,CASSPGPGWEGTDTQYF,TGTGCCAGCAGCCCCGGGCCGGGGTGGGAGGGCACAGATACGCAGTATTTT
TRBD1,TRBJ2-2,TRBV5-6,.,CASSIGQGYTGELFF,TGTGCCAGCAGCATCGGACAGGGTTACACCGGGGAGCTGTTTTTT
.,TRBJ1-1,TRBV6-5,.,CASRSLNTEAFF,TGTGCCAGCAGAAGTCTAAACACTGAAGCTTTCTTT